These 11 T cell receptor beta chains were all obtained from the same sample, sequenced in a study of CD8 T cells in ankylosing spondylitis. General study results and limits: Blood of patients with ankylosing spondylitis appeared to be characterized by a TCR beta motif of several highly homologous variants.

TCRdb passed the 5' RACE reads through MiXCR, listing each CDR3 protein once. The top ten clones hold under 4.5% of a sample with around 490,000 distinct CDR3 sequences, about 5.7% of them seen once. Their specific antigens are unknown. Source material: blood, either unsorted or a sorted T cell fraction (not recorded which). These receptors came from a male donor with ankylosing spondylitis.

This clonotype was detected ten times or more. The chain recombines TRBV5-1 with TRBJ1-6; D is undetermined. The CDR3 is 13 residues long. CDR1 is SGHRS, CDR2 YFSETQ, per germline. V lost 2 bases to trimming and J lost 14 bases, with 14 bases between them. DNA of the CDR3: TGCGCCAGCAGCTTCCGGGGTCTCGAGGCCCTCCACTTT. Protein product: CASSFRGLEALHF.

This clonotype has a count of ten or more. The V gene is TRBV6-5, the J gene TRBJ2-7; 8 bases are shared with TRBD1. The CDR3 totals 15 residues. The junction had 10 bases not matched to a gene; V was cut back by 4 bases and J by 5 bases. The germline CDR1 and CDR2 sequences are MNHEY and SVGAGI. CDR3 amino acids: CASSSIGTGVNEQYF. CDR3 sequence (DNA): TGTGCCAGCAGTTCAATCGGGACAGGAGTCAACGAGCAGTACTTC.

This clonotype was observed a few times. The chain recombines TRBV20-1 with TRBJ1-6; D call uncertain. Between the trimmed V and J ends, which lost 6 bases and 0 bases, there was a span of 18 bases. From germline, CDR1 is DFQATT and CDR2 SNEGSKA (reference sequence). The CDR3 extends over 17 amino acids. The CDR3 DNA reads TGCAGTGCAGTCGAGATAGGCAGGAGCTCCTATAATTCACCCCTCCACTTT. Protein sequence: CSAVEIGRSSYNSPLHF.

This clonotype came up many times. The chain links TRBV4-2 to TRBJ1-2, with 8 bases matching TRBD1. J was trimmed by 6 bases and V by 9 bases; bases with no gene match: 12. CDR1 and CDR2 from the germline V gene are LGHNA and YNFKEQ. This CDR3 region has 14 residues. The CDR3 spells CASAIQGEIDGYTF. CDR3 nucleotides: TGTGCCAGTGCAATACAGGGGGAGATAGATGGCTACACCTTC.

In its sample, this clonotype was seen many times. V usage is TRBV7-2 and J usage is TRBJ1-5, with D uncertain. This CDR3 contains 14 residues. Looked up from germline, CDR1 is SGHTA and CDR2 is FQGNSA. Trimming left V 11 bases short and J 4 bases short, with 18 bases between. The CDR3 coding sequence is TGTGCCTCCGTAGCCGGAGCCCTTAATCAGCCCCAGCATTTT. As protein: CASVAGALNQPQHF.

This clonotype has at least ten counts. This CDR3 reads CSVLRGSTDTQYF. CDR3 sequence (DNA): TGCAGTGTATTGCGGGGTAGCACAGATACGCAGTATTTT. V usage is TRBV20-1 and J usage is TRBJ2-3, with D possibly matching TRBD2 (6 bases). The CDR3 runs 13 residues. V lost 7 bases and J lost 0, with 11 bases in between. Germline values: CDR1 DFQATT, CDR2 SNEGSKA (reference sequence).

Many counts were recorded for this clonotype. The chain joins TRBV5-1 to TRBJ2-3, with D unclear. The CDR3 sequence is 14 residues long. The V end was cut by 1 base, the J end by 2 bases, with 8 bases between. Germline V gene lookup returns CDR1 SGHRS and CDR2 YFSETQ. The CDR3 spells CASSLSWVTDTQYF. In nucleotides, the CDR3 is TGCGCCAGCAGCTTGAGTTGGGTCACAGATACGCAGTATTTT.

This clonotype was observed at least ten times. This chain connects TRBV12-3 or TRBV12-4 to TRBJ1-5; D may be TRBD1 (5 bases). V lost 7 bases and J 6 bases, leaving 22 bases between the germline ends. CDR3 length equals 16 residues. The CDR3 DNA reads TGTGCCAGCACGCACACCAAGCAGGGAGTAGGTCAGCCCCAGCATTTT. Amino acid sequence: CASTHTKQGVGQPQHF.

This clonotype has a count of ten or more. V usage is TRBV5-6 and J usage is TRBJ2-7, with D maybe TRBD2 (6 bases). The germline V gene has CDR1 SGHDT and CDR2 YYEEEE. Trimming took off 0 bases at V and 0 bases at J, with 10 bases between the two ends. The CDR3 totals 15 residues. The CDR3: CASSLARGSSYEQYF. In DNA, the CDR3 is TGTGCCAGCAGCTTGGCCCGGGGGAGCTCCTACGAGCAGTACTTC.

Ten or more counts support this clonotype. The genes are TRBV6-1 and TRBJ2-1; the match to TRBD2 covers 10 bases. CDR1 is MNHNS and CDR2 is SASEGT in the germline V gene. The length of the CDR3 is 17 residues. J lost 1 base, V lost 6 bases, and 9 bases had no gene match. CDR3 protein: CASSPLAGGSSYNEQFF. DNA for the CDR3: TGTGCCAGCAGCCCCTTAGCGGGGGGATCGTCCTACAATGAGCAGTTCTTC.

Concerning this clonotype: This may arise from a read error, as a much more abundant clone is one base away. J is TRBJ2-1 and V is TRBV7-8; 8 bases align to TRBD2. The germline V gene has CDR1 SGHVS and CDR2 FQNEAQ. The length of the CDR3 is 12 residues. CDR3 bases: TGTACCAGCAGCTTAGCGGGACGTGAGCAGTTCTTC. It specifies CTSSLAGREQFF.